The 31 T cell receptor beta chains presented below share a single source sample, sequenced in a study of blood T cell repertoires in COVID-19 (TCRdb year 2020). Libraries were constructed by the immunoSEQ multiplex PCR assay. The table was pulled from immuneACCESS by TCRdb, which kept in-frame rearrangements only. Such tables lose some clones; where checked, under half of the loss comes from unresolved V genes, and the rest has no known cause. The sample yields 150,000 to 200,000 clones; about 85% were counted once. Roughly 8.8% of the sample is held by the ten biggest clonotypes. Material for sequencing was peripheral blood. Receptor source: an elderly woman with COVID-19, enrolled during active disease.

This rearrangement joins TRBV10-3 to TRBJ2-5; 10 bases are shared with TRBD2. Germline V gene lookup returns CDR1 ENHRY and CDR2 SYGVKD. The CDR3 is 16 amino acids. Trimming removed 3 bases from V and 3 bases from J; junction bases left unmatched: 7. As DNA, the CDR3 is TGTGCCATCAGTGAAGGTCAAGCGGGAGGGGAAGAGACCCAGTACTTC. Translated, it gives CAISEGQAGGEETQYF.

The chain carries TRBV2 and TRBJ2-7; D gene unclear. Germline CDR1 SNHLY, CDR2 FYNNEI. The CDR3 is 15 residues long. Trimming cost V 6 bases and J 2 bases, with 17 bases left between them. The CDR3 loop reads CASSPDLLRAYEQYF. In nucleotides, the CDR3 is TGTGCCAGCAGCCCTGACCTGCTCCGGGCCTACGAGCAGTACTTC.

The chain employs TRBV2 and TRBJ1-2, with 8 bases that match TRBD1. Per germline, CDR1 SNHLY and CDR2 FYNNEI. The ends lost 9 bases at V and 8 bases at J; junction bases unmatched: 8. The CDR3 contains 12 residues. In nucleotides, the CDR3 is TGTGCCAGTCGAGACAGGGGAGGGGGCTACACCTTC. Translating gives CASRDRGGGYTF.

The chain is built from TRBV11-2 and TRBJ2-4; 8 bases line up with TRBD2. Germline V lookup: CDR1 SGHAT, CDR2 FQNNGV. V lost 1 base, J lost 0 bases, and 8 bases stayed unmatched. CDR3 size: 18 residues. The CDR3 loop reads CASSLVSSGGLAKNIQYF. For the CDR3, the DNA is TGTGCCAGCAGCTTAGTCTCGAGCGGGGGACTAGCCAAAAACATTCAGTACTTC.

V usage is TRBV5-1 and J usage is TRBJ1-1, with D possibly TRBD1 on 6 matching bases. This CDR3 is 14 amino acids long. The V gene's germline CDR1 is SGHRS and CDR2 YFSETQ. Trimming cost V 8 bases and J 3 bases, with 17 bases left between them. CDR3 sequence reads: CASLQGGADTEAFF. The CDR3 region has the DNA TGCGCCAGTTTACAGGGAGGGGCCGACACTGAAGCTTTCTTT. The whole variable domain, remainder taken from reference TRBV5-1 and TRBJ1-1, is KAGVTQTPRYLIKTRGQQVTLSCSPISGHRSVSWYQQTPGQGLQFLFEYFSETQRNKGNFPGRFSGRQFSNSRSEMNVSTLELGDSALYLCASLQGGADTEAFFGQGTRLTVV.

The table lists this clone with a count of one. The chain employs TRBV5-6 and TRBJ1-5, with D hard to call. Trimming took 0 bases from V and 1 from J, leaving 8 bases between them. The CDR3 is 15 amino acids. Germline V CDR1 and CDR2: SGHDT, YYEEEE. CDR3 protein: CASSLGLTSNQPQHF. The CDR3 bases are TGTGCCAGCAGCTTGGGGCTGACAAGCAATCAGCCCCAGCATTTT.

V and J are TRBV6-1 and TRBJ2-7, with D tentatively TRBD1 (5 bases). Germline loops: CDR1 MNHNS, CDR2 SASEGT. The CDR3 has 14 residues. Trimming pared 3 bases from V and 5 bases from J, leaving 14 bases between. The DNA of the CDR3 is TGTGCCAGCAGTGAGAAGCCAGGGATACACGAGCAGTACTTC. Protein: CASSEKPGIHEQYF.

The chain is built from TRBV27 and TRBJ2-1, with 12 positions matching TRBD2. Germline values: CDR1 MNHEY, CDR2 SMNVEV (reference sequence). The CDR3 spans 15 residues. The V segment lost 4 bases and the J segment 10 bases; nucleotides outside the gene matches: 8. CDR3 coding DNA: TGTGCCAGCAGTTCCCTAGCGGGAGGGCCTCGCGAGCAGTTCTTC. It translates to CASSSLAGGPREQFF.

This chain joins TRBV5-5 and TRBJ1-3; D remains ambiguous. The ends were cut back, 4 bases at V and 0 bases at J, with 14 bases in the middle. Germline V gives CDR1 SGHKS, CDR2 YYEKEE (reference sequence). This CDR3 has 16 amino acids. This chain's CDR3 is CASSPYGEGSGNTIYF. CDR3 in DNA: TGTGCCAGCAGCCCCTATGGAGAGGGCTCTGGAAACACCATATATTTT.

The chain has TRBV6-5 and TRBJ1-6; no definite D call. The CDR3 is 13 amino acids. Germline lookup yields CDR1 MNHEY and CDR2 SVGAGI. V was trimmed by 7 bases and J by 6 bases, leaving 10 bases between them. CDR3 sequence reads: CASTTASNSPLHF. CDR3 nucleotide sequence: TGTGCCAGCACTACAGCTTCTAATTCACCCCTCCACTTT.

The CDR3: CASSPGQVADTQYF. CDR3 nucleotide sequence: TGCGCCAGCAGCCCGGGACAGGTGGCTGATACGCAGTATTTT. The chain links TRBV5-1 to TRBJ2-3, with 8 bases identical to TRBD1. The trim removed 4 bases at V and 6 bases at J, leaving 7 bases unmatched. Germline assignment: CDR1 SGHRS and CDR2 YFSETQ. The CDR3 has 14 amino acids.

The chain joins TRBV28 to TRBJ1-5, with 12 bases matching TRBD1. The CDR3 covers 16 residues. The V gene end was trimmed by 5 bases and the J gene end by 6 bases; junction bases not matched to a gene: 8. Looked up from germline, CDR1 is MDHEN and CDR2 is SYDVKM. CDR3 loop: CASSLLGTGGVQPQHF. The CDR3 nucleotides read TGTGCCAGCAGTCTACTTGGGACAGGGGGCGTTCAGCCCCAGCATTTT.

V and J are TRBV18 and TRBJ1-5, with D unresolved. Trimming stripped 4 bases from V and 1 base from J, with 11 bases between. CDR1 is KGHSH, CDR2 LQKENI, per germline. This CDR3 comprises 15 residues. DNA for the CDR3: TGTGCCAGCTCACTCTCGGAGCCAAGCAATCAGCCCCAGCATTTT. Its protein product is CASSLSEPSNQPQHF.

In its sample, this clone was seen once. The rearrangement uses TRBV19 and TRBJ2-1; 11 bases align to TRBD2. CDR3 size: 17 residues. The V gene end was trimmed by 6 bases and the J gene end by 7 bases; junction bases not matched to a gene: 14. CDR1 and CDR2 (germline): LNHDA, SQIVND (reference sequence). The CDR3: CASRTTSGTIFPNEQFF. CDR3 coding DNA: TGTGCCAGTAGGACGACTAGCGGGACCATTTTCCCTAATGAGCAGTTCTTC.

The chain recombines TRBV6-2 or TRBV6-3 with TRBJ2-2; 7 bases fit TRBD2. Germline CDR1 MNHEY, CDR2 SVGEGT. The J segment lost 1 base and the V segment lost 1 base, leaving 3 bases of the junction unmatched. CDR3 length: 16 residues. The CDR3 DNA reads TGTGCCAGCAGTTACTTTGGGGGGGTGAACACCGGGGAGCTGTTTTTT. Its protein is CASSYFGGVNTGELFF.

This chain uses TRBV19 with TRBJ1-5, with 7 bases matching TRBD1. The V and J ends lost 6 bases and 10 bases, in that order; junction bases with no gene match: 12. The CDR3 contains 14 residues. CDR1 is LNHDA and CDR2 is SQIVND in the germline V gene (reference sequence). The CDR3 nucleotides are TGTGCCAGTAGCCGGGACAGCCGTACGGCCCCCCAGCATTTT. This translates into CASSRDSRTAPQHF.

The chain links TRBV18 to TRBJ2-3, with 8 bases identical to TRBD1. The germline gives CDR1 KGHSH, CDR2 LQKENI. V dropped 3 bases and J dropped 6; count of bases not matched to a gene: 5. This CDR3 has 14 amino acids. As DNA, the CDR3 is TGTGCCAGCTCACCGGACAGGGTGGAGGATACGCAGTATTTT. Amino acids: CASSPDRVEDTQYF.

CDR3 bases: TGTGCCAGCAGCCCGAGCGGGGGATGGACTGAAGCTTTCTTT. As protein: CASSPSGGWTEAFF. The J gene is TRBJ1-1, the V gene TRBV9; possible D gene TRBD1, 5 bases. The CDR3 is 14 amino acids. Germline values: CDR1 SGDLS, CDR2 YYNGEE. With 4 bases removed from V and 5 bases from J, the gap between germline ends came to 15 bases.

This chain connects TRBV14 to TRBJ2-5; tentative D call: TRBD1 (6 bases). Per the germline V gene, CDR1 is SGHDN and CDR2 is FVKESK. The CDR3 spans 16 residues. Trimming took off 4 bases at V and 3 bases at J, with 18 bases between the two ends. This CDR3 reads CASSRSQGLGEETQYF. CDR3 DNA sequence: TGTGCCAGCAGCCGGTCACAGGGCCTTGGTGAAGAGACCCAGTACTTC. Full variable domain (missing parts from reference TRBV14 and TRBJ2-5): EAGVTQFPSHSVIEKGQTVTLRCDPISGHDNLYWYRRVMGKEIKFLLHFVKESKQDESGMPNNRFLAERTGGTYSTLKVQPAELEDSGVYFCASSRSQGLGEETQYFGPGTRLLVL.

The chain recombines TRBV15 with TRBJ2-2; 9 nucleotides match TRBD2. Looked up from germline, CDR1 is LNHNV and CDR2 is YYDKDF (reference sequence). V shed 6 bases and J 0 bases; nucleotides not matched to a gene: 8. The CDR3 has 17 amino acids. Here the CDR3 reads CATRSGGGVPNTGELFF. DNA of the CDR3: TGTGCCACCAGGTCGGGCGGGGGGGTTCCGAACACCGGGGAGCTGTTTTTT. Together with reference TRBV15 and TRBJ2-2, the CDR3 gives the full variable domain: DAMVIQNPRYQVTQFGKPVTLSCSQTLNHNVMYWYQQKSSQAPKLLFHYYDKDFNNEADTPDNFQSRRPNTSFCFLDIRSPGLGDTAMYLCATRSGGGVPNTGELFFGEGSRLTVL.

The rearrangement uses TRBV12-3 or TRBV12-4 and TRBJ1-2; TRBD1 agrees at 8 bases. The junction had 3 bases not matched to a gene; V was cut back by 5 bases and J by 4 bases. CDR3 size: 13 residues. CDR3 region: CASSLGQGYGYTF. The CDR3 coding sequence is TGTGCCAGCAGTCTCGGACAGGGCTATGGCTACACCTTC.

The rearrangement joins TRBV3-1 (or the pseudogene TRBV3-2) to TRBJ2-7; TRBD2 aligns across 9 bases. CDR3 length: 19 residues. Germline CDR1 reads LGHDT; CDR2 reads YNNKEL (reference sequence). J gave up 2 bases and V 4 bases, and 18 bases lay outside the gene matches. The CDR3 nucleotides read TGTGCCAGCAGCCGAATCGGGGCCCTTCCTTCTAGCGGGGCCTACGAGCAGTACTTC. It yields the protein CASSRIGALPSSGAYEQYF.

The chain combines TRBV11-3 with TRBJ2-7; 8 bases match TRBD1. The CDR3 contains 14 residues. The V gene end was trimmed by 5 bases and the J gene end by 6 bases; junction bases not matched to a gene: 9. The germline V gene has CDR1 SGHNT and CDR2 YENEEA. The CDR3 is CASSPGTGRTEQYF. CDR3 sequence (DNA): TGTGCCAGCAGCCCGGGGACAGGTCGAACCGAGCAGTACTTC.

This chain uses TRBV5-5 with TRBJ1-1, with a tentative D call TRBD1 (5 bases). Looked up from germline, CDR1 is SGHKS and CDR2 is YYEKEE (reference sequence). V lost 7 bases, J lost 6 bases, and 19 bases lay in between. The CDR3 is 14 amino acids. Here the CDR3 DNA reads TGTGCCAGCCTCCGGGGGGACGCGGGGGCTGAAGCTTTCTTT. Its translation: CASLRGDAGAEAFF.

V and J are TRBV6-5 and TRBJ2-3, with TRBD2 identical over 13 bases. Trimming cost V 6 bases and J 0 bases; bases outside gene matches: 0. Germline lookup yields CDR1 MNHEY and CDR2 SVGAGI. The CDR3 extends over 15 amino acids. The CDR3 spells CASRGLAGSTDTQYF. CDR3 nucleotide sequence: TGTGCCAGCAGGGGACTAGCGGGAAGCACAGATACGCAGTATTTT.

The chain links TRBV7-9 to TRBJ1-5, with a tentative D call TRBD1 (6 bases). V was shortened by 2 bases and J by 7 bases, with 12 bases between the two germline ends. Looked up from germline, CDR1 is SEHNR and CDR2 is FQNEAQ (reference sequence). The CDR3 runs to 14 residues. Here the CDR3 DNA reads TGTGCCAGCAGCTTACTGGGCAGGGGACAGCCCCAGCATTTT. This encodes CASSLLGRGQPQHF.

This clone was counted once. The chain couples TRBV5-1 to TRBJ2-3; 8 positions match TRBD2. The CDR3 extends over 15 amino acids. Germline trimming cut 2 bases from V and 1 base from J; bases unmatched to any gene: 3. Germline-derived CDR1 and CDR2 are SGHRS and YFSETQ. This CDR3 reads CASSLSGRGTDTQYF. In DNA, the CDR3 is TGCGCCAGCAGCTTAAGCGGGAGAGGCACAGATACGCAGTATTTT.

This clone was detected only a few times. The chain uses TRBV10-2 and TRBJ1-1; a possible D gene is TRBD1 (5 bases). The CDR3 has 16 residues. Per the germline V gene, CDR1 is WSHSY and CDR2 is SAAADI. Trimming took off 11 bases at V and 3 bases at J, with 25 bases between the two ends. The CDR3 DNA sequence: TGCGCCTCCAAGGGCGACAGTCCCGGAGATTACACTGAAGCTTTCTTT. Translated, it gives CASKGDSPGDYTEAFF.

This clone was counted a few times. This chain connects TRBV4-2 to TRBJ2-2, with 11 bases identical to TRBD2. Germline CDR1 is LGHNA and CDR2 is YNFKEQ. The V segment lost 2 bases and the J segment 5 bases; nucleotides outside the gene matches: 4. This CDR3 has 16 residues. DNA for the CDR3: TGTGCCAGCAGCCAACTAGCGGGGGGTGATACCGGGGAGCTGTTTTTT. This sequence encodes CASSQLAGGDTGELFF.

The chain carries TRBV6-2 or TRBV6-3 and TRBJ2-2; TRBD1 aligns across 7 bases. Germline CDR1 and CDR2: MNHEY and SVGEGT. The CDR3 has 15 amino acids. V lost 6 bases to trimming and J lost 2 bases; unmatched junction nucleotides: 6. CDR3 nucleotide sequence: TGTGCCAGCAGCCCGGGACAGATAAACACCGGGGAGCTGTTTTTT. It specifies CASSPGQINTGELFF.

This clone was seen once. The chain is built from TRBV12-3 or TRBV12-4 and TRBJ1-5; a weak D match, TRBD1 (6 bases). The CDR3 is made up of 13 amino acids. Trimming left V 7 bases short and J 3 bases short, with 10 bases between. This CDR3 is CASTVGANQPQHF. The CDR3, as DNA: TGTGCCAGCACCGTGGGGGCCAATCAGCCCCAGCATTTT.